Shown below are 2 T cell receptor beta chains from a single sample sequenced in a study of molecular identifiers for immune sequencing clone quantification. TCRdb re-called the PCR reads with MiXCR, one entry per CDR3 protein. The sample yields over 600,000 distinct CDR3 sequences, approximately 20% seen once. Sequencing was carried out using naive CD8+ T cells from blood, with Jurkat cell RNA spiked in. Subset defined: FACS-sorted CD8+CD4-CCR7+CD45RA+ naive T cells. The receptor set was obtained from a human donor in good health. Some libraries in this study had Jurkat cell RNA spiked in.

The table lists this clonotype with many counts. The gene calls are TRBV7-6 and TRBJ2-1; 10 bases align to TRBD2. V shed 0 bases, J shed 0 bases, and the junction held 2 bases outside the gene matches. The CDR3 has 17 residues. Germline V gene sequence: CDR1 SGHVS, CDR2 FNYEAQ. The CDR3 sequence: CASSLAIAGGSYNEQFF. Written as DNA, the CDR3 is TGTGCCAGCAGCTTAGCGATAGCGGGAGGCTCCTACAATGAGCAGTTCTTC. Combining the CDR3 with reference TRBV7-6 and TRBJ2-1 gives the whole variable domain GAGVSQSPRYKVTKRGQDVALRCDPISGHVSLYWYRQALGQGPEFLTYFNYEAQQDKSGLPNDRFSAERPEGSISTLTIQRTEQRDSAMYRCASSLAIAGGSYNEQFFGPGTRLTVL.

This clonotype has more than one count but fewer than ten. This chain connects TRBV13 to TRBJ2-3, with 13 bases matching TRBD2. This CDR3 is built from 17 residues. Germline V gene data show CDR1 as PRHDT and CDR2 as FYEKMQ (reference sequence). J lost 5 bases, V lost 4 bases, and 9 bases had no gene match. CDR3: CASSYGTSGALRDTQYF. In DNA form, the CDR3 reads TGTGCCAGCAGCTACGGGACTAGCGGGGCATTACGAGATACGCAGTATTTT.